This T cell receptor (beta chain) originates from a study of identical twins. Each CDR3 protein gets one entry after TCRdb re-called the 5' RACE reads with MiXCR. The profile shows 700,000 or so distinct CDR3 sequences, 21% of them singletons. The CDR3 extends over 13 amino acids. The germline V gene encodes CDR1 DFQATT and CDR2 SNEGSKA (reference sequence). V was pared by 6 bases and J by 6 bases, with 5 bases of the junction left unmatched. The data were also submitted as part of a second study, on T cells expressing NK-cell markers.

The sequenced material came from PBMCs. The V gene is TRBV20-1, the J gene TRBJ1-6; 7 bases are shared with TRBD1. The clonotype comes from a woman under 30 in good health. The CDR3 protein is CSALDRVNSPLHF. The CDR3 bases are TGCAGTGCCCTCGACAGGGTTAATTCACCCCTCCACTTT.